This TCR beta chain is drawn from a study of liver allograft versus peripheral blood T cells. On the study more broadly: Liver transplant recipients had T cell receptor repertoires compared between transplanted liver and peripheral blood.

V dropped 7 bases and J dropped 5; count of bases not matched to a gene: 14. CDR1 is ENHRY and CDR2 is SYGVKD in the germline V gene. CDR3 size: 17 residues. This clonotype has a count of ten or more. Via MiXCR, TCRdb re-called the reads, giving one row per CDR3 protein. The table has 8,600 or so distinct CDR3 sequences, about a fifth seen once. The receptor comes from a human patient who had a liver transplant. Some T cells may arise from the graft donor. The rearrangement links TRBV10-3 to TRBJ2-2; 9 nucleotides match TRBD1. The CDR3 DNA sequence: TGTGCCATCACTAACAACCGGGACAGGGAATATACCGGGGAGCTGTTTTTT. Translation gives CAITNNRDREYTGELFF.